Below, one T cell receptor (beta chain) is given with its context. The sample belongs to a study of long-term antiretroviral therapy in people with HIV. Running of the v3.0 immunoSEQ assay took place at survey level. TCRdb's copy holds only in-frame clones and misses some; the assay was immunoSEQ multiplex PCR. The table includes under 25,000 clones, roughly three quarters detected once. The CDR3 contains 18 residues. Trimming stripped 0 bases from V and 2 bases from J, with 15 bases between. Per germline, CDR1 SGDLS and CDR2 YYNGEE. The input for sequencing was unsorted PBMCs, taken 0.5 years after starting antiretroviral therapy. This TCR was sampled from a middle-aged woman with HIV. This chain connects TRBV9 to TRBJ1-6; D may be TRBD1 (6 bases). CDR3 in DNA: TGTGCCAGCAGCGTAGCTTTGTCAGGGGAGACCTATAATTCACCCCTCCACTTT. It encodes CASSVALSGETYNSPLHF.